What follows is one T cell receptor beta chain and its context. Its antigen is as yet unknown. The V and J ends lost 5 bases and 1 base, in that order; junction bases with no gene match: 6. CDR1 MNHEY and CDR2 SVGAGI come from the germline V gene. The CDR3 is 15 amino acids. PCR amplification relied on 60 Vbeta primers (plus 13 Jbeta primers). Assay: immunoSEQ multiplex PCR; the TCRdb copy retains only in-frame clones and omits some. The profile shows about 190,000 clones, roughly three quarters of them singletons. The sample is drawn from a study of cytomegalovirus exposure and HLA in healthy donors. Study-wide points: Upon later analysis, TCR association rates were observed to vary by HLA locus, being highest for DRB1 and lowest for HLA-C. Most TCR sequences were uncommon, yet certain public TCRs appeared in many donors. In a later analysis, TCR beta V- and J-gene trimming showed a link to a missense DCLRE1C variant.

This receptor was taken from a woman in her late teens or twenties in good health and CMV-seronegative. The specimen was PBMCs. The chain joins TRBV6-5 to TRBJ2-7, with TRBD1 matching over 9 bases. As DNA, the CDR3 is TGTGCCAGCAGTCTACAGACAGGGGGATCCTACGAGCAGTACTTC. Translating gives CASSLQTGGSYEQYF.